The next 13 T cell receptor beta chains were all read from a single sample in a study of blood T cells in healthy people across ages. A second PCR of 7 to 11 cycles used a sample-barcoded 5' primer and a J-beta primer mix. Using its own MiXCR run on the 5' RACE reads, TCRdb lists one record per CDR3 protein. The table records some 1.8 million distinct CDR3 sequences, about 39% of them present only once. Sequences were obtained from blood. These receptors were taken from a human donor in good health.

The chain uses TRBV25-1 and TRBJ2-7; a weak D match, TRBD2 (5 bases). Germline CDR1 MGHDK, CDR2 SYGVNS. Trimming removed 5 bases at V and 2 bases at J, with 16 bases between. CDR3 size: 15 residues. Here the CDR3 reads CASSTGSTDPYEQYF. DNA of the CDR3: TGTGCCAGCAGTACGGGGTCTACCGATCCCTACGAGCAGTACTTC.

With respect to this clonotype: Possible read error: a much larger clone is one base away. V is TRBV12-3 or TRBV12-4 and J is TRBJ2-1; 9 nucleotides match TRBD2. The CDR3 covers 14 residues. The CDR3 DNA reads TGTGCCGGCAGACCTAGGACTAGCGTAGCTGAGCAGTTCTTC. Protein: CAGRPRTSVAEQFF.

The chain carries TRBV7-6 and TRBJ2-5; D call uncertain. Germline lookup yields CDR1 SGHVS and CDR2 FNYEAQ. There are 13 residues in the CDR3. Trimming removed 5 bases at V and 4 bases at J, with 11 bases between. The CDR3 DNA reads as TGTGCCAGCAGCACCGAACCCAGAGAGACCCAGTACTTC. Amino acids: CASSTEPRETQYF.

V and J are TRBV4-2 and TRBJ1-1, with D unresolved. The CDR3 is 15 amino acids. Deletions cut 0 bases from V and 0 bases from J, with 8 bases between. Per the germline V gene, CDR1 is LGHNA and CDR2 is YNFKEQ. CDR3 sequence reads: CASSQEWNMNTEAFF. In DNA, the CDR3 is TGTGCCAGCAGCCAAGAATGGAATATGAACACTGAAGCTTTCTTT.

This clonotype was counted ten times or more. This rearrangement joins TRBV18 to TRBJ1-1, with 8 bases fitting TRBD1. The germline gives CDR1 KGHSH, CDR2 LQKENI. The CDR3 runs to 13 residues. J gave up 4 bases and V 8 bases, and 6 bases lay outside the gene matches. The CDR3 sequence is CASSPTGATEAFF. The CDR3 DNA reads as TGTGCCAGCAGCCCGACAGGGGCCACTGAAGCTTTCTTT.

This sequence joins TRBV5-1 and TRBJ1-2; no reliable D call. V dropped 4 bases and J dropped 4 bases, with 20 bases sitting between them. The CDR3 has 16 amino acids. CDR1 is SGHRS, CDR2 YFSETQ, per germline. Written as DNA, the CDR3 is TGCGCCAGCAGCGCAGGCTATCGGGAGACCCTCTATGGCTACACCTTC. Residues: CASSAGYRETLYGYTF. Together with reference TRBV5-1 and TRBJ1-2, the CDR3 gives the full variable domain: KAGVTQTPRYLIKTRGQQVTLSCSPISGHRSVSWYQQTPGQGLQFLFEYFSETQRNKGNFPGRFSGRQFSNSRSEMNVSTLELGDSALYLCASSAGYRETLYGYTFGSGTRLTVV.

V is TRBV6-5 and J is TRBJ2-3; D may correspond to TRBD1 or TRBD2 (6 bases each). Germline CDR1 is MNHEY and CDR2 is SVGAGI. CDR3 size: 15 residues. V was clipped by 0 bases and J by 5 bases, with 12 bases between them. CDR3 protein: CASSYSWGAGDTQYF. Here the CDR3 DNA reads TGTGCCAGCAGTTACTCGTGGGGGGCAGGAGATACGCAGTATTTT.

The count of this clonotype is one. The J gene is TRBJ2-1, the V gene TRBV5-1, with D unresolved. Germline values: CDR1 SGHRS, CDR2 YFSETQ. The CDR3 is made up of 11 amino acids. Trimming left V 1 base short and J 9 bases short, with 5 bases between. CDR3: CASSLQFEQFF. CDR3 coding DNA: TGCGCCAGCAGCTTGCAGTTTGAGCAGTTCTTC.

The chain couples TRBV24-1 to TRBJ1-5, with 9 bases identical to TRBD1. CDR3 size: 17 residues. V shed 3 bases, J shed 4 bases, and the junction held 9 bases outside the gene matches. Germline V gene lookup returns CDR1 KGHDR and CDR2 SFDVKD. Written as DNA, the CDR3 is TGTGCCACCAGTGATCCACCCGGGACAGGGATAAATCAGCCCCAGCATTTT. It encodes CATSDPPGTGINQPQHF.

DNA of the CDR3: TGTGCCAGCAGTTACTCGGGCGCCTGGAAGGGCAATGAGCAGTTCTTC. Amino acids: CASSYSGAWKGNEQFF. This sequence joins TRBV6-5 and TRBJ2-1, with D hard to call. The V end lost 0 bases, the J end lost 6 bases, and 15 bases lay between the germline ends. The CDR3 length is 16 residues. Germline V gives CDR1 MNHEY, CDR2 SVGAGI.

This clonotype was seen only a few times. The rearrangement uses TRBV30 and TRBJ2-5; maybe TRBD1 (8 bases). The CDR3 is made up of 15 amino acids. CDR1 and CDR2 (germline): GTSNPN, SVGIG (reference sequence). V dropped 2 bases and J dropped 5 bases, with 18 bases sitting between them. The CDR3 nucleotides read TGTGCCTGGAGTACCATGACAGGGGAGGGGGAGACCCAGTACTTC. Its translation: CAWSTMTGEGETQYF.

The V gene is TRBV11-2, the J gene TRBJ2-5, with no clear D. This CDR3 spans 15 amino acids. Germline CDR1 is SGHAT and CDR2 is FQNNGV. The V end was cut by 2 bases, the J end by 0 bases, with 10 bases between. CDR3 in amino acids: CASSLQDPNQETQYF. The CDR3 DNA reads TGTGCCAGCAGCTTACAGGACCCGAACCAAGAGACCCAGTACTTC. Drawing the rest from reference TRBV11-2 and TRBJ2-5, the complete variable domain is EAGVAQSPRYKIIEKRQSVAFWCNPISGHATLYWYQQILGQGPKLLIQFQNNGVVDDSQLPKDRFSAERLKGVDSTLKIQPAKLEDSAVYLCASSLQDPNQETQYFGPGTRLLVL.

Only one count was recorded for this clonotype. The chain links TRBV20-1 to TRBJ1-5; D not certain. CDR1 and CDR2 from the germline V gene are DFQATT and SNEGSKA (reference sequence). This CDR3 spans 15 amino acids. V shed 7 bases and J shed 2 bases, with 18 bases lying between them. CDR3 residues: CSVSLDGPGNQPQHF. The CDR3 nucleotides are TGCAGTGTTAGTTTGGATGGCCCGGGCAATCAGCCCCAGCATTTT.